One sample yielded the 26 T cell receptor beta chains listed below, sequenced in a study of shared clonotypes between healthy human individuals. The repertoire was sequenced with immunoSEQ multiplex PCR; TCRdb's copy has only in-frame clones and lacks some. The sample lists around 1.4 million clones, approximately 98.5% occurring once. The specimen was naive CD4+ T cells sorted from blood. The subset is: CD45RA+ positively selected. The source is a young man in good health.

This chain uses TRBV5-1 with TRBJ2-2; D unresolved. Per the germline V gene, CDR1 is SGHRS and CDR2 is YFSETQ. V shed 4 bases and J shed 6 bases, with 16 bases lying between them. The CDR3 totals 15 residues. The CDR3 is CASSNLTGSPGELFF. The CDR3, as DNA: TGCGCCAGCAGCAACCTGACCGGTAGCCCCGGGGAGCTGTTTTTT.

V is TRBV7-3 and J is TRBJ2-7; the match to TRBD2 covers 11 bases. The V gene end was trimmed by 5 bases and the J gene end by 1 base; junction bases not matched to a gene: 7. This CDR3 is 16 amino acids long. Germline V gene sequence: CDR1 SGHTA, CDR2 FQGTGA. CDR3 nucleotides: TGTGCCAGCAGCCTTTCCCGGACTAGCGGGTCCTACGAGCAGTACTTC. Translation: CASSLSRTSGSYEQYF.

The J gene is TRBJ2-7, the V gene TRBV6-1; D could derive from TRBD1 or TRBD2 (5 bases each). The CDR3 spans 15 residues. Germline CDR1 reads MNHNS; CDR2 reads SASEGT. Deletions cut 0 bases from V and 4 bases from J, with 13 bases between. CDR3: CASSEAGVPGYEQYF. The CDR3 DNA reads TGTGCCAGCAGTGAAGCGGGGGTCCCAGGGTACGAGCAGTACTTC.

The rearrangement uses TRBV25-1 and TRBJ2-5; no clear D gene. V was pared by 1 base and J by 4 bases, with 13 bases between. The CDR3 runs 15 residues. Germline V gives CDR1 MGHDK, CDR2 SYGVNS. The CDR3 coding sequence is TGTGCCAGCAGTGAATTTCTGGGCTCAGGAGAGACCCAGTACTTC. This translates into CASSEFLGSGETQYF.

J is TRBJ2-5 and V is TRBV5-5, with D perhaps TRBD1 (6 bases). Trimming shortened V by 2 bases and J by 5 bases, and 13 bases separated the two germline ends. Germline values: CDR1 SGHKS, CDR2 YYEKEE (reference sequence). The CDR3 consists of 14 residues. The CDR3 here is CASSFPGQRETQYF. The CDR3 region has the DNA TGTGCCAGCAGCTTTCCCGGACAGAGGGAGACCCAGTACTTC.

In nucleotides, the CDR3 is TGTGCCAGCAGCGGCGGGTCTCATGGCTACACCTTC. It is translated as CASSGGSHGYTF. This chain joins TRBV7-9 and TRBJ1-2; unclear D gene. V was cut by 5 bases and J by 6 bases, with 10 bases left in between. The CDR3 totals 12 residues. CDR1 is SEHNR and CDR2 is FQNEAQ in the germline V gene (reference sequence).

This chain links TRBV9 with TRBJ2-5; maybe TRBD2 (6 bases). Trimming removed 0 bases from V and 1 base from J, with 16 bases in between. The CDR3 contains 17 residues. Germline V gene lookup returns CDR1 SGDLS and CDR2 YYNGEE. The CDR3 loop is CASSVDPHGGVQETQYF. The CDR3 bases are TGTGCCAGCAGCGTAGACCCCCATGGCGGGGTCCAAGAGACCCAGTACTTC.

This rearrangement joins TRBV6-5 to TRBJ2-7, with D tentatively TRBD2 (6 bases). Germline V gene sequence: CDR1 MNHEY, CDR2 SVGAGI. This CDR3 is 15 amino acids long. Trimming removed 6 bases from V and 0 bases from J, with 15 bases in between. CDR3 in amino acids: CASRIRFGGSYEQYF. CDR3 sequence (DNA): TGTGCCAGCAGAATACGGTTCGGGGGCTCCTACGAGCAGTACTTC.

As to this clone: The same CDR3 can be traced to other DNA sequences in this sample. The rearrangement links TRBV29-1 to TRBJ2-3; D gene unclear. The CDR3 contains 13 residues. The germline CDR1 and CDR2 sequences are SQVTM and ANQGSEA. The V gene lost 3 bases and the J gene lost 2 bases, with 9 bases spanning the gap. The CDR3 here is CSVEGRYTDTQYF. CDR3 DNA: TGCAGCGTTGAGGGCAGGTACACAGATACGCAGTATTTT.

The rearrangement uses TRBV5-1 and TRBJ2-1; D might be TRBD2 (5 bases). The V gene lost 2 bases and the J gene lost 5 bases, with 14 bases spanning the gap. Germline V CDR1 and CDR2: SGHRS, YFSETQ. The CDR3 is 15 residues long. In DNA form, the CDR3 reads TGCGCCAGCAGCTTCGCCAGCGGTCCTCACAATGAGCAGTTCTTC. Its protein product is CASSFASGPHNEQFF.

The chain is built from TRBV28 and TRBJ1-1, with D hard to call. CDR3 size: 12 residues. Germline CDR1 reads MDHEN; CDR2 reads SYDVKM. Deletions cut 6 bases from V and 1 base from J, with 6 bases between. CDR3 DNA: TGTGCCAGCAGACCCGGGAACACTGAAGCTTTCTTT. Translated, it gives CASRPGNTEAFF.

For this clone: Other DNA sequences from this sample encode an identical CDR3 as well. CDR3 nucleotide sequence: TGCAGTGCGGATACGCAGTATTTT. Translating it yields CSADTQYF. The chain couples TRBV20-1 to TRBJ2-3; D ambiguous. V was clipped by 6 bases and J by 6 bases, with 1 base between them. CDR1 is DFQATT, CDR2 SNEGSKA, per germline (reference sequence). CDR3 length: 8 amino acids.

As for this clone: The sample contains more than one DNA sequence encoding this CDR3. This rearrangement joins TRBV7-2 to TRBJ1-5, with no clear D. Germline loops: CDR1 SGHTA, CDR2 FQGNSA. This CDR3 contains 12 residues. V lost 5 bases to trimming and J lost 4 bases, with 6 bases between them. The CDR3 sequence is CASSPPNQPQHF. The CDR3 DNA sequence: TGTGCCAGCAGCCCGCCAAATCAGCCCCAGCATTTT.

Only one count was recorded for this clone. J is TRBJ2-1 and V is TRBV11-2, with D possibly called TRBD1 or TRBD2 (6 bases each). V was pared by 6 bases and J by 6 bases, with 21 bases between. CDR3 length: 16 residues. The germline CDR1 and CDR2 sequences are SGHAT and FQNNGV. This chain's CDR3 is CASSRSVGGTLNEQFF. In DNA, the CDR3 is TGTGCCAGCAGTCGATCCGTAGGGGGGACGCTCAATGAGCAGTTCTTC.

Concerning this clone itself: Other DNA sequences in this specimen translate into the identical CDR3. The V gene is TRBV5-1, the J gene TRBJ1-3; 7 nucleotides align to TRBD1. The CDR3 length is 14 residues. Per germline, CDR1 SGHRS and CDR2 YFSETQ. The ends lost 4 bases at V and 1 base at J; junction bases unmatched: 2. The CDR3 loop reads CASSLRGSGNTIYF. The CDR3 region has the DNA TGCGCCAGCAGCCTCAGGGGGTCTGGAAACACCATATATTTT.

The count of this clone is one. The genes are TRBV10-2 and TRBJ2-1; 8 bases agree with TRBD2. J lost 7 bases, V lost 7 bases, and 9 bases had no gene match. There are 14 residues in the CDR3. Per germline, CDR1 WSHSY and CDR2 SAAADI. CDR3 in amino acids: CASIGGGPRNEQFF. CDR3 nucleotides: TGCGCCAGCATCGGCGGGGGGCCGAGGAATGAGCAGTTCTTC.

A single count supports this clone. The chain links TRBV7-2 to TRBJ2-2; D call uncertain. V was trimmed by 5 bases and J by 4 bases, leaving 5 bases between them. Looked up from germline, CDR1 is SGHTA and CDR2 is FQGNSA. This CDR3 has 12 residues. CDR3 region: CASSQSTGELFF. CDR3 DNA sequence: TGTGCCAGCAGCCAAAGCACCGGGGAGCTGTTTTTT.

V and J are TRBV25-1 and TRBJ2-1; D is undetermined. Per the germline V gene, CDR1 is MGHDK and CDR2 is SYGVNS. The CDR3 contains 14 residues. The V gene lost 2 bases and the J gene lost 9 bases, with 14 bases spanning the gap. The CDR3: CASSERLVSVEQFF. DNA of the CDR3: TGTGCCAGCAGTGAACGCCTAGTATCTGTTGAGCAGTTCTTC.

Of note for this clone: This sample also contains other DNA sequences that code for the same CDR3. The chain links TRBV5-1 to TRBJ1-5, with TRBD1 matching 9 bases. The V gene end was trimmed by 0 bases and the J gene end by 4 bases; junction bases not matched to a gene: 2. CDR1 SGHRS and CDR2 YFSETQ come from the germline V gene. This CDR3 contains 15 residues. CDR3 amino acids: CASSLAGQGNQPQHF. As DNA, the CDR3 is TGCGCCAGCAGCTTGGCGGGACAGGGAAATCAGCCCCAGCATTTT. Using reference TRBV5-1 and TRBJ1-5 for the parts outside the CDR3, the full variable domain is KAGVTQTPRYLIKTRGQQVTLSCSPISGHRSVSWYQQTPGQGLQFLFEYFSETQRNKGNFPGRFSGRQFSNSRSEMNVSTLELGDSALYLCASSLAGQGNQPQHFGDGTRLSIL.

This clone was detected once. V gene TRBV7-3 combines with J gene TRBJ1-2, with a weak D call TRBD1 (5 bases). V was pared by 3 bases and J by 3 bases, with 8 bases between. This CDR3 has 13 amino acids. Germline V gene lookup returns CDR1 SGHTA and CDR2 FQGTGA. DNA of the CDR3: TGTGCCAGCAGCTTGGAGGGGTACTATGGCTACACCTTC. Its protein is CASSLEGYYGYTF.

CDR3 sequence: CASSPGGADTQYF. CDR3 DNA sequence: TGTGCCAGCAGCCCAGGGGGTGCAGATACGCAGTATTTT. The genes are TRBV7-6 and TRBJ2-3, with 7 bases matching TRBD1. Losses at the gene ends were 5 bases for V and 4 bases for J; bases not matched to a gene: 3. This CDR3 contains 13 residues. Germline V gives CDR1 SGHVS, CDR2 FNYEAQ.

The genes are TRBV5-1 and TRBJ2-1, with 9 bases lining up with TRBD2. This CDR3 comprises 15 residues. The germline V gene has CDR1 SGHRS and CDR2 YFSETQ. V was pared by 0 bases and J by 5 bases, with 3 bases of the junction left unmatched. CDR3 protein: CASSLVTSGNNEQFF. The CDR3 DNA follows: TGCGCCAGCAGCTTGGTGACTAGCGGAAACAATGAGCAGTTCTTC.

This chain uses TRBV7-9 with TRBJ2-7; TRBD1 aligns across 9 bases. The J segment lost 6 bases and the V segment lost 4 bases, leaving 7 bases of the junction unmatched. CDR3 size: 14 residues. Germline lookup yields CDR1 SEHNR and CDR2 FQNEAQ (reference sequence). CDR3 loop: CASSSRDREGEQYF. The CDR3 DNA reads as TGTGCCAGCAGCTCGAGGGACAGGGAGGGCGAGCAGTACTTC.

J is TRBJ2-7 and V is TRBV5-6; D not certain. The CDR3 covers 15 residues. CDR1 SGHDT and CDR2 YYEEEE come from the germline V gene. Trimming left V 3 bases short and J 3 bases short, with 16 bases between. DNA of the CDR3: TGTGCCAGCAGCTCCCCATCCCAAAACGTCTACGAGCAGTACTTC. It codes for CASSSPSQNVYEQYF.

This CDR3 reads CASSIPWPDTGELFF. The CDR3 DNA reads TGTGCCAGCAGTATACCGTGGCCAGACACCGGGGAGCTGTTTTTT. The chain combines TRBV6-1 with TRBJ2-2, with unresolved D. This CDR3 is 15 amino acids long. CDR1 and CDR2 from the germline V gene are MNHNS and SASEGT. V was clipped by 5 bases and J by 3 bases, with 13 bases between them.

In its sample, this clone was seen once. The CDR3 here is CSVVPGIQETQYF. The CDR3 DNA is TGCAGCGTTGTCCCCGGAATCCAAGAGACCCAGTACTTC. The chain carries TRBV29-1 and TRBJ2-5; D gene unclear. Germline values: CDR1 SQVTM, CDR2 ANQGSEA. This CDR3 contains 13 residues. Trimming took 4 bases from V and 1 from J, leaving 10 bases between them.